The 16 T cell receptor beta chains below all came from one sample that was sequenced in a study of Graves' ophthalmopathy and Graves' hyperthyroidism. As the template, RNA transcripts were used to amplify TCR beta CDR3 regions. HTBI primers were used in a first-round RT-PCR, which preceded a second-round multiplex PCR. TCRdb used MiXCR to reprocess the multiplex PCR reads, holding one entry per CDR3 protein. This sample carries some 750,000 distinct CDR3 sequences, roughly two fifths of them seen once, and the ten largest clones take approximately 43%. The sample was peripheral blood. These receptors were collected from an adult man with Graves' ophthalmopathy.

Turning to this clonotype: An end of the junction does not agree with germline; a read error may underlie this. The chain recombines TRBV24-1 with TRBJ1-5, with a weak D call TRBD1 (5 bases). The germline V gene encodes CDR1 KGHDR and CDR2 SFDVKD. The CDR3 length is 16 residues. The CDR3 DNA is TGTGCCAGCAGTCCGCCGGGGGGGGTAGTCGGTCAGCCCCAGCATTTT. Translating it yields CASSPPGGVVGQPQHF.

The sample holds a few counts of this clonotype. The chain couples TRBV6-2 or TRBV6-3 to TRBJ1-2; the D gene is possibly TRBD1 (5 bases). Germline V gene lookup returns CDR1 MNHEY and CDR2 SVGEGT. This CDR3 comprises 14 residues. Deletions cut 5 bases from V and 0 bases from J, with 10 bases between. This CDR3 reads CASSRDGANYGYTF. The CDR3 nucleotides read TGTGCCAGCAGTCGGGACGGAGCTAACTATGGCTACACCTTC.

The chain links TRBV9 to TRBJ1-2; 7 bases are shared with TRBD1. The CDR3 is 17 residues long. Unmatched junction bases numbered 18, after V lost 5 bases and J lost 5 bases. Germline assignment: CDR1 SGDLS and CDR2 YYNGEE. As DNA, the CDR3 is TGTGCCAGCAGTGCGGCGGTCGACTCGGGACAGCGATATGGCTACACCTTC. Protein: CASSAAVDSGQRYGYTF. Looking up the rest from reference TRBV9 and TRBJ1-2 gives the full variable domain: DSGVTQTPKHLITATGQRVTLRCSPRSGDLSVYWYQQSLDQGLQFLIQYYNGEERAKGNILERFSAQQFPDLHSELNLSSLELGDSALYFCASSAAVDSGQRYGYTFGSGTRLTVV.

This sequence joins TRBV7-9 and TRBJ1-6; D might be TRBD1 (6 bases). CDR3 length equals 15 residues. The germline V gene has CDR1 SEHNR and CDR2 FQNEAQ (reference sequence). The V gene lost 5 bases and the J gene lost 7 bases, with 15 bases spanning the gap. The CDR3 loop is CASSGTGTSNSPLHF. The CDR3 DNA reads as TGTGCCAGCAGCGGAACCGGGACATCCAATTCACCCCTCCACTTT.

The chain combines TRBV29-1 with TRBJ1-1; D is possibly TRBD1 (5 bases). The CDR3 totals 15 residues. CDR1 is SQVTM, CDR2 ANQGSEA, per germline. Trimming cost V 7 bases and J 1 base, with 19 bases left between them. The CDR3 reads CSAHGTSGENTEAFF. The DNA of the CDR3 is TGCAGCGCCCACGGGACTAGCGGGGAGAACACTGAAGCTTTCTTT.

The V call is TRBV2, the J call TRBJ2-5; D might be TRBD1 (5 bases). Germline V gives CDR1 SNHLY, CDR2 FYNNEI. With 4 bases removed from V and 4 bases from J, the gap between germline ends came to 16 bases. The CDR3 runs 15 residues. CDR3 coding DNA: TGTGCCAGCAGTGGAGCTGGGGCGGTGGGAGAGACCCAGTACTTC. Protein sequence: CASSGAGAVGETQYF.

This sequence joins TRBV7-9 and TRBJ1-2, with 8 bases lining up with TRBD1. The V gene end was trimmed by 6 bases and the J gene end by 4 bases; junction bases not matched to a gene: 7. The germline CDR1 and CDR2 sequences are SEHNR and FQNEAQ (reference sequence). The CDR3 is 14 amino acids. Here the CDR3 DNA reads TGTGCCAGCAGTTCCGACAGGGGTGCCTATGGCTACACCTTC. Amino acids: CASSSDRGAYGYTF.

This clonotype was recorded at least ten times. The chain's CDR3 is CSARDQRRNYGYTF. CDR3 nucleotide sequence: TGCAGTGCTAGAGATCAGAGGAGAAACTATGGCTACACCTTC. This chain uses TRBV20-1 with TRBJ1-2; D is ambiguous. The CDR3 covers 14 residues. Per germline, CDR1 DFQATT and CDR2 SNEGSKA (reference sequence). Trimming left V 0 bases short and J 2 bases short, with 10 bases between.

Of note for this clonotype: A read error may be the cause here, since a much bigger clone is one base away. The rearrangement uses TRBV2 and TRBJ1-1; weak D call: TRBD1 (6 bases). Germline CDR1 reads SNHLY; CDR2 reads FYNNEI. The CDR3 has 15 residues. The CDR3 DNA sequence: TGTGTCAGCAGTGAAGAACAGGGAGGGGTCACTGAAGCTTTCTTT. As protein: CVSSEEQGGVTEAFF.

For this clonotype: One junction end disagrees with the germline gene, perhaps due to a read error. CDR3 coding DNA: TGTGCCACCAGCGGAGATAAGAGCGTCCCAAACGAGCAGTACTTC. As protein: CATSGDKSVPNEQYF. The J gene is TRBJ2-7, the V gene TRBV15, with D unresolved. The CDR3 consists of 15 residues. Germline loops: CDR1 LNHNV, CDR2 YYDKDF (reference sequence).

This clonotype was detected many times. The chain employs TRBV10-3 and TRBJ1-2; D gene unclear. Germline CDR1 is ENHRY and CDR2 is SYGVKD. The germline V and J ends were trimmed by 2 bases and 0 bases, with 7 bases remaining between them. This CDR3 is 14 amino acids long. In nucleotides, the CDR3 is TGTGCCATCAGTGAGCGGGAAGCTAACTATGGCTACACCTTC. Amino acid sequence: CAISEREANYGYTF.

This clonotype was detected ten times or more. This chain uses TRBV9 with TRBJ2-7; D possibly corresponds to TRBD1 (6 bases). Trimming cost V 2 bases and J 5 bases, with 14 bases left between them. The CDR3 length is 14 residues. Looked up from germline, CDR1 is SGDLS and CDR2 is YYNGEE. The chain's CDR3 is CASSVDPDSHEQYF. The CDR3 bases are TGTGCCAGCAGCGTGGACCCGGACAGCCACGAGCAGTACTTC.

This clonotype was observed many times. The chain combines TRBV19 with TRBJ1-2; D may be TRBD1 (5 bases). In germline, CDR1 is LNHDA, CDR2 SQIVND (reference sequence). Trimming left V 5 bases short and J 4 bases short, with 14 bases between. The length of the CDR3 is 14 residues. CDR3 loop: CASSGQGLSYGYTF. The CDR3, as DNA: TGTGCCAGTAGTGGTCAGGGCCTTAGCTATGGCTACACCTTC.

This clonotype was picked up many times. The chain has TRBV24-1 and TRBJ1-5; weak D call: TRBD1 (6 bases). This CDR3 is built from 17 residues. Germline lookup yields CDR1 KGHDR and CDR2 SFDVKD. V was clipped by 5 bases and J by 4 bases, with 20 bases between them. The CDR3 sequence: CATSGGGGGLANQPQHF. The CDR3 region has the DNA TGTGCCACCAGTGGAGGAGGCGGGGGGCTAGCAAATCAGCCCCAGCATTTT.

This clonotype was seen ten or more times. The V gene is TRBV2, the J gene TRBJ2-5, with 8 nucleotides matching TRBD2. The germline V gene has CDR1 SNHLY and CDR2 FYNNEI. Trimming took 2 bases from V and 5 from J; bases not matched to a gene: 7. The CDR3 runs to 15 residues. The CDR3 loop reads CASSEQRGHGETQYF. The CDR3 DNA sequence: TGTGCCAGCAGTGAACAGCGGGGGCATGGGGAGACCCAGTACTTC. Supplemented by reference TRBV2 and TRBJ2-5, the full variable domain reads EPEVTQTPSHQVTQMGQEVILRCVPISNHLYFYWYRQILGQKVEFLVSFYNNEISEKSEIFDDQFSVERPDGSNFTLKIRSTKLEDSAMYFCASSEQRGHGETQYFGPGTRLLVL.

This clonotype was counted many times. This chain joins TRBV5-1 and TRBJ2-5; TRBD2 might be the D (5 bases). The V end lost 4 bases, the J end lost 2 bases, and 12 bases lay between the germline ends. Germline V gene data show CDR1 as SGHRS and CDR2 as YFSETQ. The CDR3 has 14 residues. The CDR3 sequence is CASSPWTGQETQYF. For the CDR3, the DNA is TGCGCCAGCAGCCCGTGGACTGGACAAGAGACCCAGTACTTC.